These 21 T cell receptor beta chains were sequenced from one sample in a study of OX40 agonist ivuxolimab in advanced cancers. Clones were sequenced by immunoSEQ multiplex PCR, and TCRdb holds only the in-frame ones, with some missing. The data show some 21,000 clones, with about 89% seen just once and around 50% held by the top ten. The starting material was CD4+ or CD8+ T cells sorted from blood, obtained in a trial of the OX40 agonist ivuxolimab. Source of these receptors: an adult with an advanced solid tumor such as melanoma, head and neck, liver or kidney cancer.

V gene TRBV15 combines with J gene TRBJ1-5; D is ambiguous. This CDR3 spans 17 amino acids. V lost 0 bases, J lost 0 bases, and 12 bases lay in between. Per germline, CDR1 LNHNV and CDR2 YYDKDF (reference sequence). The CDR3 here is CATSRDLRRDSNQPQHF. The CDR3 nucleotides are TGTGCCACCAGCAGAGATCTGAGGAGGGATAGCAATCAGCCCCAGCATTTT.

This chain links TRBV28 with TRBJ1-5; tentatively, D is TRBD1 (6 bases). The germline V gene has CDR1 MDHEN and CDR2 SYDVKM. V lost 6 bases and J 0 bases, leaving 12 bases between the germline ends. The CDR3 is 15 amino acids. The CDR3 loop reads CASRHREYSNQPQHF. The CDR3 DNA reads as TGTGCCAGCAGACACAGGGAGTATAGCAATCAGCCCCAGCATTTT.

This clone has only a few counts. This sequence joins TRBV4-3 and TRBJ1-5; possibly TRBD1 for D (5 bases). Trimming removed 0 bases at V and 5 bases at J, with 11 bases between. CDR3 size: 15 residues. Germline assignment: CDR1 LGHNA and CDR2 YSLEER. The CDR3 reads CASSQDRGRDQPQHF. CDR3 nucleotide sequence: TGCGCCAGCAGCCAAGATCGGGGGAGGGATCAGCCCCAGCATTTT.

The rearrangement uses TRBV29-1 and TRBJ2-1; D perhaps matches TRBD1 (6 bases). V lost 2 bases and J lost 0, with 11 bases in between. Germline lookup yields CDR1 SQVTM and CDR2 ANQGSEA. The CDR3 is made up of 15 amino acids. CDR3 bases: TGCAGCGTTGAAACAGGGTACAGCTCCTACAATGAGCAGTTCTTC. Translation gives CSVETGYSSYNEQFF.

The CDR3, as DNA: TGCGCCAGCAGCGGGGCAGGGGTCACCGGGGAGCTGTTTTTT. Translated: CASSGAGVTGELFF. This sequence joins TRBV10-2 and TRBJ2-2; perhaps TRBD1 as D (6 bases). Germline CDR1 is WSHSY and CDR2 is SAAADI. The CDR3 spans 14 residues. V was cut by 6 bases and J by 4 bases, with 12 bases left in between.

J is TRBJ2-3 and V is TRBV9; D is unclear. Germline V gene data show CDR1 as SGDLS and CDR2 as YYNGEE. The ends were cut back, 2 bases at V and 6 bases at J, with 4 bases in the middle. This CDR3 is built from 11 residues. DNA for the CDR3: TGTGCCAGCAGCGTCCGTGATACGCAGTATTTT. Translated: CASSVRDTQYF.

The rearrangement links TRBV19 to TRBJ2-1; tentative D call: TRBD2 (5 bases). CDR3 length: 16 residues. V shed 7 bases and J shed 0 bases, with 16 bases lying between them. Germline V gives CDR1 LNHDA, CDR2 SQIVND (reference sequence). CDR3 sequence reads: CASNLAFGVSYNEQFF. CDR3 sequence (DNA): TGTGCCAGTAATCTAGCATTTGGGGTCTCCTACAATGAGCAGTTCTTC. The entire variable domain, with the rest obtained from reference TRBV19 and TRBJ2-1, is as follows: DGGITQSPKYLFRKEGQNVTLSCEQNLNHDAMYWYRQDPGQGLRLIYYSQIVNDFQKGDIAEGYSVSREKKESFPLTVTSAQKNPTAFYLCASNLAFGVSYNEQFFGPGTRLTVL.

The chain carries TRBV28 and TRBJ1-5; the D gene is possibly TRBD1 (5 bases). The germline V gene encodes CDR1 MDHEN and CDR2 SYDVKM. The CDR3 is made up of 13 amino acids. Trimming took off 2 bases at V and 6 bases at J, with 8 bases between the two ends. The chain's CDR3 is CASSLRGIQPQHF. Written as DNA, the CDR3 is TGTGCCAGCAGTTTACGGGGGATTCAGCCCCAGCATTTT.

This clone appeared a single time. The CDR3 sequence: CASFPGISYNEQFF. The CDR3 DNA reads as TGTGCCAGCTTTCCCGGGATATCGTACAATGAGCAGTTCTTC. This rearrangement joins TRBV28 to TRBJ2-1, with a weak D call TRBD2 (5 bases). Trimming took off 8 bases at V and 4 bases at J, with 15 bases between the two ends. Germline V gene lookup returns CDR1 MDHEN and CDR2 SYDVKM. CDR3 length: 14 residues.

J is TRBJ2-7 and V is TRBV11-3; unclear D gene. Looked up from germline, CDR1 is SGHNT and CDR2 is YENEEA. The CDR3 has 14 amino acids. V was shortened by 5 bases and J by 0 bases, with 11 bases between the two germline ends. CDR3 amino acids: CASSPSRSSYEQYF. For the CDR3, the DNA is TGTGCCAGCAGCCCCTCAAGGAGCTCCTACGAGCAGTACTTC.

The chain employs TRBV15 and TRBJ2-6; D assignment may be TRBD1 or TRBD2 (5 bases each). The germline V and J ends were trimmed by 5 bases and 0 bases, with 17 bases remaining between them. This CDR3 spans 18 amino acids. Germline loops: CDR1 LNHNV, CDR2 YYDKDF (reference sequence). CDR3 in DNA: TGTGCCACCAGCTCACCGGGACCGTCAAGCTCTGGGGCCAACGTCCTGACTTTC. It codes for CATSSPGPSSSGANVLTF.

This sequence joins TRBV19 and TRBJ2-1, with a weak D call TRBD2 (5 bases). V was clipped by 3 bases and J by 8 bases, with 14 bases between them. The CDR3 runs 14 residues. CDR1 is LNHDA and CDR2 is SQIVND in the germline V gene (reference sequence). This chain's CDR3 is CASSIPPSIDEQFF. CDR3 nucleotide sequence: TGTGCCAGTAGTATTCCCCCTAGCATCGATGAGCAGTTCTTC.

This chain uses TRBV11-3 with TRBJ2-7; D may be TRBD2 (6 bases). The V end lost 6 bases, the J end lost 2 bases, and 11 bases lay between the germline ends. The CDR3 totals 13 residues. Germline assignment: CDR1 SGHNT and CDR2 YENEEA. The DNA for the CDR3 is TGTGCCAGCAGTCCCGGGACTCCCTACGAGCAGTACTTC. Translating it yields CASSPGTPYEQYF.

V usage is TRBV6-5 and J usage is TRBJ2-1; the D is unclear. CDR3 length equals 15 residues. V lost 2 bases and J 0 bases, leaving 8 bases between the germline ends. Per the germline V gene, CDR1 is MNHEY and CDR2 is SVGAGI. CDR3 loop: CASSYGSSSYNEQFF. The CDR3 DNA reads as TGTGCCAGCAGTTACGGCAGTAGCTCCTACAATGAGCAGTTCTTC.

The rearrangement joins TRBV19 to TRBJ1-2; no clear D. V dropped 4 bases and J dropped 1 base, with 4 bases sitting between them. This CDR3 comprises 12 residues. Looked up from germline, CDR1 is LNHDA and CDR2 is SQIVND (reference sequence). In DNA, the CDR3 is TGTGCCAGTAGTACAGATAACTATGGCTACACCTTC. Translation: CASSTDNYGYTF.

The gene calls are TRBV7-9 and TRBJ2-1; no clear D gene. Germline values: CDR1 SEHNR, CDR2 FQNEAQ (reference sequence). The CDR3 contains 13 residues. V lost 4 bases and J lost 8, with 12 bases in between. The CDR3 here is CASSWLVVHEQFF. The DNA for the CDR3 is TGTGCCAGCAGCTGGTTAGTGGTCCATGAGCAGTTCTTC.

CDR3 loop: CATSRGSGGPQPQHF. Written as DNA, the CDR3 is TGTGCCACCAGCAGGGGTAGCGGGGGGCCTCAGCCCCAGCATTTT. The chain carries TRBV15 and TRBJ1-5; D is possibly TRBD1 (6 bases). The CDR3 has 15 residues. The ends were cut back, 3 bases at V and 6 bases at J, with 15 bases in the middle. CDR1 is LNHNV, CDR2 YYDKDF, per germline (reference sequence). The full variable domain, its missing parts supplied by reference TRBV15 and TRBJ1-5, is DAMVIQNPRYQVTQFGKPVTLSCSQTLNHNVMYWYQQKSSQAPKLLFHYYDKDFNNEADTPDNFQSRRPNTSFCFLDIRSPGLGDTAMYLCATSRGSGGPQPQHFGDGTRLSIL.

The chain combines TRBV5-1 with TRBJ2-7, with TRBD1 matching over 9 bases. Germline CDR1 SGHRS, CDR2 YFSETQ. The CDR3 spans 15 residues. The J segment lost 3 bases and the V segment lost 5 bases, leaving 9 bases of the junction unmatched. The CDR3 coding sequence is TGCGCCAGCAGGGCAGGACAGGGGACGCACTACGAGCAGTACTTC. Translation: CASRAGQGTHYEQYF.

The V gene is TRBV7-5, the J gene TRBJ2-7. TRBV7-5 is termed a pseudogene. The CDR3 has 14 residues. CDR3 protein: CASSFGGNLYEQYF. Written as DNA, the CDR3 is TGTGCCAGCAGCTTTGGTGGGAACCTCTACGAGCAGTACTTC.

The rearrangement uses TRBV6-5 and TRBJ2-7; 7 bases line up with TRBD2. This CDR3 comprises 13 residues. CDR1 is MNHEY and CDR2 is SVGAGI in the germline V gene. J gave up 4 bases and V 6 bases, and 6 bases lay outside the gene matches. CDR3 sequence: CASRSGVGYEQYF. Written as DNA, the CDR3 is TGTGCCAGCAGAAGCGGGGTGGGATACGAGCAGTACTTC.

This clone is medium-sized (0.01 to 0.1%). The rearrangement uses TRBV13 and TRBJ2-1, with 8 positions matching TRBD2. V was clipped by 6 bases and J by 4 bases; unmatched bases: 5. CDR3 length equals 14 residues. Germline V gene data show CDR1 as PRHDT and CDR2 as FYEKMQ (reference sequence). CDR3 DNA: TGTGCCAGCAGTGACCAGCGGGGGTACAATGAGCAGTTCTTC. Translating gives CASSDQRGYNEQFF.